Below are 9 T cell receptor beta chains sequenced from a single sample in a study of T cells after posttransplantation cyclophosphamide. The data were produced by immunoSEQ multiplex PCR, yet TCRdb's version contains in-frame clones alone and is incomplete. The sample records several thousand clones, less than 2% being singletons. Cyclophosphamide on days +3 and +4 followed busulfan-fludarabine conditioning and a marrow graft. Material: PBMCs, obtained roughly 240 days after a stem cell transplant with posttransplant cyclophosphamide. These receptors were collected from a young adult male patient who received an allogeneic stem cell transplant from a related donor, was CMV-positive, and had no GVHD. The T cells may partly be graft donor cells.

The V call is TRBV19, the J call TRBJ2-6; no definite D call. Germline CDR1 and CDR2: LNHDA and SQIVND (reference sequence). This CDR3 is 15 amino acids long. With 7 bases removed from V and 0 bases from J, the gap between germline ends came to 10 bases. The CDR3 region has the DNA TGTGCCAGTACCCCTACCCTCTCTGGGGCCAACGTCCTGACTTTC. Its translation: CASTPTLSGANVLTF.

This clone has only a few counts. This chain links TRBV13 with TRBJ2-7; 13 bases fit TRBD2. The CDR3 extends over 18 amino acids. Trimming at V came to 5 bases and at J to 3 bases, leaving 13 bases not matched to a gene. Germline CDR1 and CDR2: PRHDT and FYEKMQ (reference sequence). The CDR3 protein is CASSQRLAGGPKYYEQYF. For the CDR3, the DNA is TGTGCCAGCAGCCAGAGACTAGCGGGAGGCCCAAAGTACTACGAGCAGTACTTC. Variable domain in full (rest from reference TRBV13 and TRBJ2-7): AAGVIQSPRHLIKEKRETATLKCYPIPRHDTVYWYQQGPGQDPQFLISFYEKMQSDKGSIPDRFSAQQFSDYHSELNMSSLELGDSALYFCASSQRLAGGPKYYEQYFGPGTRLTVT.

The CDR3 region is CASSLTGPSNGYTF. The CDR3 DNA reads TGTGCCAGCAGCTTAACAGGACCCTCAAATGGCTACACCTTC. This chain connects TRBV7-2 to TRBJ1-2, with D tentatively TRBD1 (5 bases). Germline CDR1 is SGHTA and CDR2 is FQGNSA. The CDR3 extends over 14 amino acids. The V and J ends lost 2 bases and 6 bases respectively, with 13 bases between them.

The chain joins TRBV5-6 to TRBJ2-7; D may be TRBD2 (6 bases). The V end lost 0 bases, the J end lost 5 bases, and 15 bases lay between the germline ends. The germline gives CDR1 SGHDT, CDR2 YYEEEE. The CDR3 sequence is 15 residues long. The CDR3: CASSLVAGRFHEQYF. In nucleotides, the CDR3 is TGTGCCAGCAGCTTGGTGGCAGGGAGGTTCCACGAGCAGTACTTC.

This clone has only a few counts. This chain links TRBV7-3 with TRBJ2-3; D ambiguous. V lost 2 bases and J lost 2, with 5 bases in between. CDR1 and CDR2 (germline): SGHTA, FQGTGA. The CDR3 consists of 13 residues. CDR3 bases: TGTGCCAGCAGCTTAGCGGACACAGATACGCAGTATTTT. The encoded protein is CASSLADTDTQYF.

This clone was found a few times. The chain recombines TRBV14 with TRBJ2-3; perhaps TRBD1 as D (6 bases). The germline CDR1 and CDR2 sequences are SGHDN and FVKESK. V lost 1 base and J 1 base, leaving 12 bases between the germline ends. The CDR3 spans 16 residues. CDR3: CASSQAWDTRTDTQYF. As DNA, the CDR3 is TGTGCCAGCAGCCAAGCCTGGGACACCCGCACAGATACGCAGTATTTT.

This clone was counted between two and nine times. The chain employs TRBV5-1 and TRBJ1-2, with D perhaps TRBD1 (5 bases). V was cut by 3 bases and J by 4 bases, with 7 bases left in between. In germline, CDR1 is SGHRS, CDR2 YFSETQ. CDR3 length: 12 residues. CDR3 nucleotide sequence: TGCGCCAGCAGCTCCGACAGCTATGGCTACACCTTC. Translation gives CASSSDSYGYTF.

This clone was recorded a few times. The chain uses TRBV21-1 and TRBJ2-7; the table's D call of TRBD1 was not tested on the DNA. TRBV21-1 is deemed a pseudogene. The CDR3 runs to 15 residues. This chain's CDR3 is CASSKADRGGSEQYF. The CDR3 bases are TGTGCCAGCAGCAAAGCTGACAGGGGGGGCTCCGAGCAGTACTTC.

The chain links TRBV6-1 to TRBJ2-1; TRBD2 agrees at 7 bases. Germline values: CDR1 MNHNS, CDR2 SASEGT. This CDR3 has 13 amino acids. J was trimmed by 8 bases and V by 11 bases; bases with no gene match: 12. In nucleotides, the CDR3 is TGTGCCGCAACACTGGCGGGAGCCTATGAGCAGTTCTTC. Amino acid sequence: CAATLAGAYEQFF.